The 4 T cell receptor beta chains in this list originate from one sample, sequenced in a study of CD8 T cells in ankylosing spondylitis. TCRdb reprocessed the 5' RACE reads via MiXCR and lists one record per CDR3 protein. The sample carries under 250,000 distinct CDR3 sequences, roughly a third recorded once. Material for sequencing was blood, either unsorted or a sorted T cell fraction (not recorded which). The receptors stem from a male donor with ankylosing spondylitis or in good health (not recorded which).

This chain joins TRBV7-8 and TRBJ2-3; no clear D. CDR1 and CDR2 from the germline V gene are SGHVS and FQNEAQ. This CDR3 is built from 15 residues. V lost 5 bases and J 0 bases, leaving 12 bases between the germline ends. The CDR3 is CASSPPRRSTDTQYF. The CDR3 DNA is TGTGCCAGCAGCCCGCCCCGTCGGAGCACAGATACGCAGTATTTT. Full variable domain (rest looked up from reference TRBV7-8 and TRBJ2-3): GAGVSQSPRYKVAKRGQDVALRCDPISGHVSLFWYQQALGQGPEFLTYFQNEAQLDKSGLPSDRFFAERPEGSVSTLKIQRTQQEDSAVYLCASSPPRRSTDTQYFGPGTRLTVL.

The CDR3, as DNA: TGCGCCAGCAGCTTGTGGAAACAGGGGGCCGACGAGCAGTACTTC. It is translated as CASSLWKQGADEQYF. The chain combines TRBV5-1 with TRBJ2-7; 9 positions agree with TRBD1. The CDR3 contains 15 residues. The V and J ends lost 1 base and 5 bases, in that order; junction bases with no gene match: 7. Germline V gene lookup returns CDR1 SGHRS and CDR2 YFSETQ. The full variable domain, completed using reference TRBV5-1 and TRBJ2-7, is KAGVTQTPRYLIKTRGQQVTLSCSPISGHRSVSWYQQTPGQGLQFLFEYFSETQRNKGNFPGRFSGRQFSNSRSEMNVSTLELGDSALYLCASSLWKQGADEQYFGPGTRLTVT.

This clonotype was detected a few times. The chain has TRBV7-9 and TRBJ2-1; D gene uncertain. V was shortened by 1 base and J by 8 bases, with 9 bases between the two germline ends. The CDR3 has 13 residues. Germline V lookup: CDR1 SEHNR, CDR2 FQNEAQ (reference sequence). This CDR3 is CASSLVSGYEQFF. DNA of the CDR3: TGTGCCAGCAGCTTAGTATCGGGCTATGAGCAGTTCTTC.

In its sample, this clonotype was seen a few times. The chain's CDR3 is CASSLTTAINSPLHF. CDR3 DNA: TGTGCCAGCAGTCTAACGACAGCGATTAATTCACCCCTCCACTTT. The chain is built from TRBV6-1 and TRBJ1-6; a possible D gene is TRBD1 (5 bases). The CDR3 contains 15 residues. Deletions cut 5 bases from V and 6 bases from J, with 14 bases between. Germline V CDR1 and CDR2: MNHNS, SASEGT.